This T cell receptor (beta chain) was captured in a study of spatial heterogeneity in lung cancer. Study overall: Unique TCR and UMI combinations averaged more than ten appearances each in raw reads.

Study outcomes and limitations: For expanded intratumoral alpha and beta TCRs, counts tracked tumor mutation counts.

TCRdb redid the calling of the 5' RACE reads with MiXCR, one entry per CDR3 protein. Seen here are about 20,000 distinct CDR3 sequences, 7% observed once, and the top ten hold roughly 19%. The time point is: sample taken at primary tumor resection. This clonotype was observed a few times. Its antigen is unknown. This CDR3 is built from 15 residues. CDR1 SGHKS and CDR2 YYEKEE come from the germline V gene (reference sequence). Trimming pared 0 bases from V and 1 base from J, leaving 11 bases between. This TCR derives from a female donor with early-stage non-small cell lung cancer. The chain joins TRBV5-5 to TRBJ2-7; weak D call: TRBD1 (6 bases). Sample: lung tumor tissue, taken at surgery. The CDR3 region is CASSLAGQGSYEQYF. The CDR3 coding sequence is TGTGCCAGCAGCTTGGCGGGGCAGGGGTCCTACGAGCAGTACTTC.